A single sample is the source of the 5 T cell receptor beta chains below, sequenced in a study of blood T cell repertoires in COVID-19. Only in-frame clones appear in the TCRdb table, and some are missing; sequencing was by immunoSEQ multiplex PCR. The table lists about 270,000 clones, 80% to 90% of them singletons. The sequencing sample was made of PBMCs or T cells enriched from blood (not recorded which). These receptors all come from a woman younger than 45 with acute COVID-19.

The chain is built from TRBV11-2 and TRBJ2-7; 12 bases are a match to TRBD1. The germline CDR1 and CDR2 sequences are SGHAT and FQNNGV. This CDR3 is 15 amino acids long. The junction had 7 bases not matched to a gene; V was cut back by 3 bases and J by 7 bases. The CDR3 DNA sequence: TGTGCCAGCAGCTTGCCGGGACAGGGGGCGGGGGAGCAGTACTTC. It translates to CASSLPGQGAGEQYF.

This clone appeared once. The V and J genes are TRBV28 and TRBJ2-7, with 10 bases matching TRBD2. With V trimmed by 6 bases and J by 5 bases, 10 bases remained unmatched. This CDR3 is built from 15 residues. The germline V gene has CDR1 MDHEN and CDR2 SYDVKM. The CDR3 sequence: CASSLFVTSGNEQYF. The CDR3 nucleotides are TGTGCCAGCAGCCTCTTCGTTACTAGCGGGAACGAGCAGTACTTC.

Only a few counts were recorded for this clone. The chain combines TRBV29-1 with TRBJ2-7, with D possibly TRBD1 on 6 matching bases. Trimming pared 8 bases from V and 0 bases from J, leaving 11 bases between. Germline assignment: CDR1 SQVTM and CDR2 ANQGSEA. CDR3 length equals 12 residues. The CDR3: CSFRQDSYEQYF. In nucleotides, the CDR3 is TGCAGCTTCCGACAGGACTCCTACGAGCAGTACTTC.

Note on this clone: The same CDR3 also results from other DNA sequences found in this sample. The genes are TRBV5-1 and TRBJ2-1; 7 bases agree with TRBD2. CDR1 and CDR2 (germline): SGHRS, YFSETQ. This CDR3 has 14 amino acids. The V and J ends lost 0 bases and 4 bases, in that order; junction bases with no gene match: 1. The CDR3 here is CASSLDGGYNEQFF. The CDR3 bases are TGCGCCAGCAGCTTGGACGGGGGGTACAATGAGCAGTTCTTC.

The chain links TRBV29-1 to TRBJ1-1; D might be TRBD1 (5 bases). Germline loops: CDR1 SQVTM, CDR2 ANQGSEA. The length of the CDR3 is 13 residues. With 5 bases removed from V and 0 bases from J, the gap between germline ends came to 10 bases. Written as DNA, the CDR3 is TGCAGCGTTACGGGACTCATGAACACTGAAGCTTTCTTT. The encoded protein is CSVTGLMNTEAFF.